The entry that follows covers one T cell receptor (beta chain) sequence. The antigen it recognizes is unknown. Base qualities were left out, and no much larger clone turns up one base away. The CDR3 regions of human TCRbeta chains were subjected to immunosequencing. The source study handled its data this way. TCRs in the repertoires were matched against a reference library of SARS-CoV-2-specific TCRs that had been generated with the MIRA antigen-specificity platform. Breadth meant the fraction of unique TCRs that were SARS-CoV-2-associated, whereas depth meant the fraction of total T cells that were SARS-CoV-2-associated. Using the MIRA data, each spike-specific TCR was mapped to the spike region that the TCR reacts to and placed in a CD4 or CD8 class. Log10-transformed breadth and depth values were compared by one-way ANOVA with Sidak's multiple comparisons tests. TCRdb re-hosts the immuneACCESS table, in-frame sequences only. Its copies lack some clones; in the studies checked, an unresolved V gene accounts for under half of them, and the cause for the rest is not known. V, J and clone size were drawn from that table, and D and trimming were deduced from the DNA. The sample includes some 70,000 clones, with about four fifths observed a single time. The leading ten clones occupy around 15% of the sample.

The germline ends are 13 bases apart after V is trimmed by 2 bases and J by 3 bases. Reading from cysteine to phenylalanine, the CDR3 counts 16 amino acids. Of all the DNA, just the CDR3 is kept, 48 bases in frame from base 1. CDR1 and CDR2, looked up from the germline V gene, are KGHSH and LQKENI. The sample comes from a study of T cell responses to AZD1222 COVID-19 vaccine (dated by TCRdb to the early 2020s). Regarding the research as a whole: A total of more than 230 trial participants underwent TCR sequencing, of whom 200 to 220 had received two doses of AZD1222 and 26 had received two doses of the MenACWY control vaccine. Trial participants were enrolled by age into subgroups of 18-55, 56-69 and 70-plus years, and around 150, 29 and 61 TCR-sequenced participants, respectively, were included in these subgroups.

What the work shows at the level of the full study, not this receptor alone: In the small 56-69-year group, the increase in depth fell short of significance, most likely because of low power. Reportedly, almost half of the unique spike-specific TCRs recognized epitopes lying outside the regions that are mutated in the B.1.351 and B.1.1.7 variants. Because no day 14 peak-response samples were available, the repertoires could be characterized only after the peak T cell response. After two AZD1222 doses, both the breadth and the depth of spike-specific TCRs were significantly higher than at day 0 and than in MenACWY recipients. Most participants were white British and females outnumbered males, and the authors suggested that clonal diversity may have been underestimated. The whole spike protein was spanned by vaccine-associated CD4 TCRs, and dominant responses were seen in regions 160-218 and 743-854. Conclusions about previously exposed vaccinees are limited because only a handful of AZD1222 recipients were SARS-CoV-2 seropositive at baseline.

Sample time point, as interpreted from the label and publication: about 28 days (+/-7) after the second vaccine dose. AZD1222 recipients given second doses at about 4 weeks or at about 12 weeks were pooled, since spike-specific TCR depth and breadth were not found to differ between the two schedules. The vaccinee samples were drawn from two UK trials, COV001 and COV002, one of which was a single-blind randomized controlled phase 2/3 trial testing AZD1222 (ChAdOx1 nCoV-19) in healthy adults. For TCRbeta chain sequencing, PBMC samples from trial participants were taken at day 0 and at day 28 after the second dose.

This chain joins TRBV18 to TRBJ2-2; TRBD2 could be the D gene, as 5 bases match. The input for sequencing was peripheral blood, taken 28 days after the second AZD1222 dose. This receptor was identified in an adult who received the AZD1222 COVID-19 vaccine. The CDR3 region reads CASSPSGRTYTGELFF. The base sequence is TGTGCCAGCTCACCATCGGGAAGAACCTACACCGGGGAGCTGTTTTTT.